This T cell receptor beta chain was recorded in a study of T-cell reconstitution after alpha-beta-depleted transplantation in children. Unique molecular identifiers tagged the TCRbeta library. TCRdb called the PCR reads again in MiXCR, with one record for every CDR3 protein. The sample includes almost 400,000 distinct CDR3 sequences, around 21% seen only once; the top ten take approximately 3.8%. V was shortened by 2 bases and J by 3 bases, with 11 bases between the two germline ends. Germline CDR1 MDHEN, CDR2 SYDVKM. The CDR3 totals 15 residues. Sequenced material: PBMCs from the stem cell graft donor, taken from the stem cell graft. The receptor's source is a human donor who donated a stem cell graft to a child with acute myeloid leukemia. The chain uses TRBV28 and TRBJ2-1, with TRBD1 as a possible D gene (5 bases). The CDR3 DNA is TGTGCCAGCAGTTTAGTGACAGTTGGCTACAATGAGCAGTTCTTC. It specifies CASSLVTVGYNEQFF.